These 18 T cell receptor beta chains were sequenced from one sample in a study of blood T cell repertoires in COVID-19. Data came from immunoSEQ multiplex PCR; TCRdb stores just in-frame clones and leaves some out. The sample has fewer than 500,000 clones; roughly 85% are singletons. Sequenced sample: peripheral blood. These TCRs come from a woman in her twenties or thirties with active or convalescent COVID-19.

The gene calls are TRBV19 and TRBJ2-2; 7 bases are shared with TRBD2. Per the germline V gene, CDR1 is LNHDA and CDR2 is SQIVND (reference sequence). CDR3 length: 16 residues. The CDR3 DNA is TGTGCGGCTGGGAGGGGTAGCGGTTGGGATACCGGGGAGCTGTTTTTT. Its translation: CAAGRGSGWDTGELFF. Full variable domain (missing parts from reference TRBV19 and TRBJ2-2): DGGITQSPKYLFRKEGQNVTLSCEQNLNHDAMYWYRQDPGQGLRLIYYSQIVNDFQKGDIAEGYSVSREKKESFPLTVTSAQKNPTAFYLCAAGRGSGWDTGELFFGEGSRLTVL.

The chain uses TRBV5-4 and TRBJ1-2, with D unresolved. V lost 4 bases, J lost 8 bases, and 21 bases lay in between. Looked up from germline, CDR1 is SGHNT and CDR2 is YYREEE (reference sequence). The CDR3 totals 15 residues. As DNA, the CDR3 is TGTGCCAGCAGCCGCGAAAGCGGGCAGGTGGGGGGCTACACCTTC. Translation gives CASSRESGQVGGYTF.

This sequence joins TRBV2 and TRBJ1-2; D is possibly TRBD1 (5 bases). The germline CDR1 and CDR2 sequences are SNHLY and FYNNEI. Trimming took 7 bases from V and 5 from J, leaving 17 bases between them. The CDR3 totals 14 residues. For the CDR3, the DNA is TGTGCCAGCACCCCTGGGTGGGACTGGTATGGCTACACCTTC. This codes for CASTPGWDWYGYTF. The variable domain in full, with the rest retrieved from reference TRBV2 and TRBJ1-2, is EPEVTQTPSHQVTQMGQEVILRCVPISNHLYFYWYRQILGQKVEFLVSFYNNEISEKSEIFDDQFSVERPDGSNFTLKIRSTKLEDSAMYFCASTPGWDWYGYTFGSGTRLTVV.

This chain uses TRBV4-2 with TRBJ2-1; 12 positions agree with TRBD2. The V gene's germline CDR1 is LGHNA and CDR2 YNFKEQ. The CDR3 is 19 amino acids. The junction had 14 bases not matched to a gene; V was cut back by 2 bases and J by 6 bases. CDR3 residues: CASSQFPLAGGLDPNEQFF. CDR3 bases: TGTGCCAGCAGCCAATTTCCCCTAGCGGGGGGGCTCGATCCCAATGAGCAGTTCTTC.

The chain has TRBV30 and TRBJ2-3, with 11 bases matching TRBD1. Germline trimming cut 2 bases from V and 6 bases from J; bases unmatched to any gene: 4. The CDR3 totals 14 residues. Germline V gives CDR1 GTSNPN, CDR2 SVGIG (reference sequence). The CDR3 DNA follows: TGTGCCTGGAGTAGGGACAGGGGGATGGATACGCAGTATTTT. It codes for CAWSRDRGMDTQYF.

This clone was observed many times. In nucleotides, the CDR3 is TGCGCCAGCAGCCAAGAGGCAGGGGATGGCTACACCTTC. It yields the protein CASSQEAGDGYTF. The gene calls are TRBV4-1 and TRBJ1-2, with a weak D call TRBD1 (6 bases). Trimming pared 0 bases from V and 6 bases from J, leaving 8 bases between. The V gene's germline CDR1 is MGHRA and CDR2 YSYEKL. This CDR3 has 13 residues.

The CDR3 sequence: CSLREQGGNTIYF. CDR3 nucleotides: TGCAGCCTCCGGGAGCAGGGCGGAAACACCATATATTTT. V gene TRBV29-1 combines with J gene TRBJ1-3; TRBD1 is a possible D gene (5 bases). Germline V gene sequence: CDR1 SQVTM, CDR2 ANQGSEA. The CDR3 consists of 13 residues. With 8 bases removed from V and 4 bases from J, the gap between germline ends came to 15 bases.

The J gene is TRBJ1-5, the V gene TRBV6-1; D unresolved. In germline, CDR1 is MNHNS, CDR2 SASEGT. CDR3 length: 13 amino acids. Trimming pared 0 bases from V and 8 bases from J, leaving 8 bases between. CDR3 amino acids: CASSEAGFEPQHF. CDR3 in DNA: TGTGCCAGCAGTGAAGCCGGTTTCGAGCCCCAGCATTTT.

V is TRBV5-1 and J is TRBJ2-3, with TRBD2 as a possible D gene (6 bases). V was cut by 0 bases and J by 5 bases, with 16 bases left in between. This CDR3 spans 16 amino acids. Germline CDR1 and CDR2: SGHRS and YFSETQ. The CDR3 DNA follows: TGCGCCAGCAGCTTGGACCGAGCGGGTTATCAAGATACGCAGTATTTT. It codes for CASSLDRAGYQDTQYF.

The gene calls are TRBV19 and TRBJ2-1, with no clear D. This CDR3 comprises 11 residues. V shed 7 bases and J shed 5 bases, with 6 bases lying between them. Per the germline V gene, CDR1 is LNHDA and CDR2 is SQIVND (reference sequence). CDR3 loop: CASTSHNEQFF. CDR3 in DNA: TGTGCCAGTACGAGCCACAATGAGCAGTTCTTC.

The chain joins TRBV6-5 to TRBJ1-5, with D maybe TRBD1 (5 bases). Germline V gene data show CDR1 as MNHEY and CDR2 as SVGAGI. This CDR3 region has 15 residues. Trimming cost V 7 bases and J 4 bases, with 17 bases left between them. The CDR3 DNA follows: TGTGCCAGCAAAAATGTCGGGGAGGGGAATCAGCCCCAGCATTTT. This sequence encodes CASKNVGEGNQPQHF.

CDR3: CASSLSSRLETFF. CDR3 in DNA: TGCGCCAGCAGCCTCTCATCTAGGTTGGAAACTTTCTTT. The chain recombines TRBV4-1 with TRBJ1-1; D is unresolved. The V end was cut by 4 bases, the J end by 12 bases, with 18 bases between. This CDR3 has 13 residues. Germline V gene sequence: CDR1 MGHRA, CDR2 YSYEKL.

The genes are TRBV29-1 and TRBJ1-3, with 10 bases identical to TRBD1. The germline CDR1 and CDR2 sequences are SQVTM and ANQGSEA. J lost 3 bases, V lost 7 bases, and 9 bases had no gene match. The CDR3 totals 15 residues. The CDR3 coding sequence is TGCAGCGCCCACGGACAGGGGGGTTTTGGAAACACCATATATTTT. Amino acids: CSAHGQGGFGNTIYF. Using reference TRBV29-1 and TRBJ1-3 for the parts outside the CDR3, the full variable domain is SAVISQKPSRDICQRGTSLTIQCQVDSQVTMMFWYRQQPGQSLTLIATANQGSEATYESGFVIDKFPISRPNLTFSTLTVSNMSPEDSSIYLCSAHGQGGFGNTIYFGEGSWLTVV.

The chain uses TRBV10-3 and TRBJ1-3; D perhaps matches TRBD1 (6 bases). The CDR3 sequence is 13 residues long. Germline V gives CDR1 ENHRY, CDR2 SYGVKD. Trimming shortened V by 9 bases and J by 2 bases, and 11 bases separated the two germline ends. In nucleotides, the CDR3 is TGTGCCATACAGGGTTTCGCTGGAAACACCATATATTTT. Protein sequence: CAIQGFAGNTIYF.

The V gene is TRBV4-1, the J gene TRBJ1-5; D uncertain. V was pared by 2 bases and J by 0 bases, with 8 bases between. This CDR3 is 15 amino acids long. From germline, CDR1 is MGHRA and CDR2 YSYEKL. The CDR3 loop is CASSQFQDSNQPQHF. CDR3 DNA sequence: TGCGCCAGCAGCCAATTCCAGGATAGCAATCAGCCCCAGCATTTT.

This sequence joins TRBV15 and TRBJ2-1; perhaps TRBD1 as D (6 bases). Germline CDR1 LNHNV, CDR2 YYDKDF (reference sequence). Trimming pared 2 bases from V and 4 bases from J, leaving 15 bases between. This CDR3 has 16 residues. The DNA of the CDR3 is TGTGCCACCAGCAGAAACCGGGACACCCTTTACAATGAGCAGTTCTTC. As protein: CATSRNRDTLYNEQFF.

The chain uses TRBV4-1 and TRBJ2-7; the match to TRBD2 covers 10 bases. The CDR3 has 16 amino acids. Germline V lookup: CDR1 MGHRA, CDR2 YSYEKL. Trimming removed 1 base from V and 3 bases from J; junction bases left unmatched: 6. The CDR3 reads CASSQGLLAGVYEQYF. The CDR3 coding sequence is TGCGCCAGCAGCCAAGGTCTCCTAGCGGGAGTCTACGAGCAGTACTTC.

The chain couples TRBV19 to TRBJ2-1; possibly TRBD2 for D (5 bases). The germline V gene has CDR1 LNHDA and CDR2 SQIVND (reference sequence). The V and J ends lost 3 bases and 6 bases respectively, with 12 bases between them. This CDR3 has 14 residues. The CDR3 protein is CASSIQDSLNEQFF. The CDR3 DNA sequence: TGTGCCAGTAGTATCCAGGACTCCCTCAATGAGCAGTTCTTC.